Each of the 11 T cell receptor beta chains below was sequenced from the same sample in a study of PD-1 blockade in classical Hodgkin lymphoma. Libraries were prepared by immunoSEQ multiplex PCR; TCRdb keeps only in-frame clonotypes and omits some of them. The table lists about 85,000 clones, over 90% of them singletons, with around 2.4% in the top ten. Each patient experienced a relapse that followed autologous stem cell transplantation, and brentuximab vedotin exposure varied. The material sequenced was peripheral blood mononuclear cells (PBMCs), taken before the second cycle of nivolumab. Every receptor here comes from a human donor with classical Hodgkin lymphoma.

The chain combines TRBV6-1 with TRBJ1-1; D is unresolved. With 5 bases removed from V and 8 bases from J, the gap between germline ends came to 12 bases. The germline V gene encodes CDR1 MNHNS and CDR2 SASEGT. The CDR3 is 12 amino acids. The CDR3 bases are TGTGCCAGCAGTTTACCCGGCTCCGAAGCTTTCTTT. It translates to CASSLPGSEAFF.

V gene TRBV27 combines with J gene TRBJ2-3; a possible D gene is TRBD2 (5 bases). Trimming took 1 base from V and 1 from J, leaving 12 bases between them. This CDR3 contains 16 residues. Germline values: CDR1 MNHEY, CDR2 SMNVEV (reference sequence). The CDR3: CASSLLVGARTDTQYF. CDR3 nucleotide sequence: TGTGCCAGCAGTTTATTGGTGGGAGCGCGCACAGATACGCAGTATTTT.

The chain recombines TRBV6-5 with TRBJ1-5; D is possibly TRBD1 (5 bases). The CDR3 extends over 15 amino acids. Germline CDR1 MNHEY, CDR2 SVGAGI. Between the trimmed V and J ends, which lost 4 bases and 6 bases, there was a span of 16 bases. DNA for the CDR3: TGTGCCAGCAGTTCGGGCAGGGTTTTTGGTCAGCCCCAGCATTTT. Translated: CASSSGRVFGQPQHF.

This clone has just one count. The chain employs TRBV27 and TRBJ2-3; 14 bases fit TRBD2. CDR1 MNHEY and CDR2 SMNVEV come from the germline V gene (reference sequence). The junction had 10 bases not matched to a gene; V was cut back by 6 bases and J by 5 bases. The CDR3 has 17 residues. The CDR3 region is CASRGLGLAGVEDTQYF. CDR3 nucleotides: TGTGCCAGCAGGGGGCTGGGACTAGCGGGAGTGGAAGATACGCAGTATTTT.

The sample holds one count of this clone. This chain joins TRBV6-6 and TRBJ2-2; D call uncertain. CDR1 and CDR2 (germline): MNHNY, SVGAGI (reference sequence). Trimming removed 3 bases from V and 6 bases from J, with 8 bases in between. The CDR3 loop spans 13 amino acids. The CDR3 here is CASSYPRAGELFF. CDR3 nucleotide sequence: TGTGCCAGCAGTTATCCCCGTGCCGGGGAGCTGTTTTTT.

The chain recombines TRBV19 with TRBJ2-7, with 10 positions matching TRBD1. V was clipped by 6 bases and J by 3 bases; unmatched bases: 8. The CDR3 sequence is 15 residues long. CDR1 and CDR2 from the germline V gene are LNHDA and SQIVND (reference sequence). The CDR3 protein is CASRTPGTGDYEQYF. As DNA, the CDR3 is TGTGCCAGTAGAACCCCCGGGACAGGGGACTACGAGCAGTACTTC.

This clone was observed a few times. This rearrangement joins TRBV14 to TRBJ2-2; a weak D match, TRBD1 (6 bases). V was shortened by 3 bases and J by 7 bases, with 12 bases between the two germline ends. This CDR3 is 14 amino acids long. Germline V gene lookup returns CDR1 SGHDN and CDR2 FVKESK. The CDR3, as DNA: TGTGCCAGCAGCCACCTCGGACAGTACGGGGAGCTGTTTTTT. As protein: CASSHLGQYGELFF.

The V gene is TRBV28, the J gene TRBJ2-7, with D maybe TRBD2 (7 bases). Trimming removed 5 bases from V and 5 bases from J, with 16 bases in between. The CDR3 contains 14 residues. The germline V gene has CDR1 MDHEN and CDR2 SYDVKM. CDR3 loop: CASSPTGGWNEQYF. CDR3 in DNA: TGTGCCAGCAGTCCCACGGGGGGCTGGAACGAGCAGTACTTC. The whole variable domain, remainder taken from reference TRBV28 and TRBJ2-7, is DVKVTQSSRYLVKRTGEKVFLECVQDMDHENMFWYRQDPGLGLRLIYFSYDVKMKEKGDIPEGYSVSREKKERFSLILESASTNQTSMYLCASSPTGGWNEQYFGPGTRLTVT.

V gene TRBV6-5 combines with J gene TRBJ1-5; no clear D. Germline assignment: CDR1 MNHEY and CDR2 SVGAGI. V was cut by 4 bases and J by 5 bases, with 18 bases left in between. The CDR3 contains 16 residues. In DNA form, the CDR3 reads TGTGCCAGCAGTTCTCCCCCGTGGCCGCGGGATCAGCCCCAGCATTTT. It translates to CASSSPPWPRDQPQHF.

In nucleotides, the CDR3 is TGTGCCTGCACCCATGGGGCCCCGGGGGGAAACACCATATATTTT. This sequence encodes CACTHGAPGGNTIYF. The V gene is TRBV30, the J gene TRBJ1-3, with a possible D match to TRBD1 (5 bases). The V end lost 6 bases, the J end lost 4 bases, and 19 bases lay between the germline ends. The CDR3 covers 15 residues. Looked up from germline, CDR1 is GTSNPN and CDR2 is SVGIG (reference sequence).

The chain combines TRBV28 with TRBJ2-4; D is possibly TRBD1 (6 bases). Trimming shortened V by 5 bases and J by 7 bases, and 18 bases separated the two germline ends. The CDR3 is 15 residues long. Germline CDR1 reads MDHEN; CDR2 reads SYDVKM. Here the CDR3 reads CASSPSTGKLNIQYF. For the CDR3, the DNA is TGTGCCAGCAGTCCGTCAACAGGGAAACTGAACATTCAGTACTTC.